This T cell receptor beta chain stems from a study of control samples from healthy donors and cancer patients (TCRdb year 2020). Turning to this clone: The antigen this receptor binds is unknown. No per-base quality is available; no much larger clone lies one base away.

The method behind the library was the immunoSEQ multiplex PCR assay. Held by TCRdb, this immuneACCESS table contains in-frame sequences only and omits some clones. Under half of the omission traces to an unresolved V gene where checked; the cause of the rest is unknown. The sample table records around 100,000 clones; about 90% of these occur just once. The ten largest clonotypes hold approximately 20% of the sample. CDR1 and CDR2 are drawn from the germline V gene: SGHTA, FQGNSA. Counted from cysteine to phenylalanine, this CDR3 has 14 amino acids. Only the CDR3 portion is preserved as DNA: 42 bases, with reading frame beginning at the first base. Trimming leaves V shorter by 1 base and J shorter by 5 bases, with the junction holding 3 bases beyond the gene matches.

The sequence was collected from a woman between 45 and 65 years old in good health. The V and J segments used are TRBV7-2 and TRBJ2-5, with 8 bases matching TRBD2. The material sequenced was blood. The CDR3 reads as follows: CASSLGGGRETQYF. The nucleotide sequence reads TGTGCCAGCAGCTTAGGGGGCGGGAGGGAGACCCAGTACTTC.